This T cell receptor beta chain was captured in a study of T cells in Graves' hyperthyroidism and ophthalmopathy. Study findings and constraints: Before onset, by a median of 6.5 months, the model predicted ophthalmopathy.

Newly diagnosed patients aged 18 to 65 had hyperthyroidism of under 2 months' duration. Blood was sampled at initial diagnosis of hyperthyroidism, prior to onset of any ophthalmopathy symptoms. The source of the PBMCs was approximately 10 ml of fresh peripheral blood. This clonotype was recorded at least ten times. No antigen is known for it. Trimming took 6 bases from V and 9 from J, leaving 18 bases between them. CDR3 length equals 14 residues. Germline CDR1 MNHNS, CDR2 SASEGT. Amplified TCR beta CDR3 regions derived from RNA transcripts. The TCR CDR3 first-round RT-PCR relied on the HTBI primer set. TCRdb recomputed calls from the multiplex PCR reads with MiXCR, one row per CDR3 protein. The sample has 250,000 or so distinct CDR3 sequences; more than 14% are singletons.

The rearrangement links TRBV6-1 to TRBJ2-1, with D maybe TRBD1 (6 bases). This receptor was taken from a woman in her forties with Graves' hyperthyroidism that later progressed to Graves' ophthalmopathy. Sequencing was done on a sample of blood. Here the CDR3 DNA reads TGTGCCAGCAGGCAAAAGTTGGGGGCGGGTGAGCAGTTCTTC. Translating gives CASRQKLGAGEQFF.